These 23 T cell receptor beta chains were sequenced from one sample in a study of T cells after yellow fever vaccination. From the 5' RACE reads, TCRdb called clonotypes with MiXCR, one entry per CDR3 protein. In the table there are some 350,000 distinct CDR3 sequences, approximately 5.7% of which are singletons. The specimen comprised PBMCs, sampled 5 days after the yellow fever booster vaccination. Receptors were obtained from a young man who received the YFV17D yellow fever vaccine.

This clonotype showed up just a few times. The chain employs TRBV9 and TRBJ2-7, with 9 bases aligning to TRBD1. This CDR3 spans 16 amino acids. Germline CDR1 SGDLS, CDR2 YYNGEE. Trimming took 3 bases from V and 2 from J; bases not matched to a gene: 9. CDR3 region: CASSASAQGAPYEQYF. In nucleotides, the CDR3 is TGTGCCAGCAGCGCGTCAGCACAGGGGGCCCCCTACGAGCAGTACTTC.

This clonotype appeared many times. The chain employs TRBV12-3 or TRBV12-4 and TRBJ2-7, with D tentatively TRBD1 (6 bases). The CDR3 length is 12 residues. Trimming removed 5 bases from V and 6 bases from J, with 11 bases in between. CDR3 region: CASSPQGFEQYF. The CDR3 bases are TGTGCCAGCAGTCCACAGGGTTTCGAGCAGTACTTC.

This clonotype has just a few counts. V usage is TRBV20-1 and J usage is TRBJ2-3, with 7 bases matching TRBD1. Germline assignment: CDR1 DFQATT and CDR2 SNEGSKA (reference sequence). The CDR3 totals 16 residues. The V gene end was trimmed by 3 bases and the J gene end by 10 bases; junction bases not matched to a gene: 19. The CDR3: CSASNPDRVPRGAQYF. CDR3 DNA: TGCAGTGCTAGTAACCCAGACAGGGTCCCAAGAGGAGCGCAGTATTTT.

This clonotype was seen many times. The chain employs TRBV5-1 and TRBJ2-7, with no clear D. V was shortened by 0 bases and J by 7 bases, with 11 bases between the two germline ends. The germline V gene has CDR1 SGHRS and CDR2 YFSETQ. The CDR3 is 13 residues long. This chain's CDR3 is CASSLGGPREQYF. Written as DNA, the CDR3 is TGCGCCAGCAGCTTGGGTGGGCCCAGGGAGCAGTACTTC.

Details on this clonotype: Relative to the germline gene, one junction end is altered; a read error may explain this. V and J are TRBV12-3 or TRBV12-4 and TRBJ2-3; 9 nucleotides align to TRBD2. The CDR3 has 12 amino acids. The CDR3 region is CASSLSEAGGHF. The DNA for the CDR3 is TGTGCCAGCAGCCTGTCTGAGGCGGGAGGGCATTTT.

This clonotype appeared many times. CDR3 loop: CASSQEASGMYNEQFF. The CDR3 DNA sequence: TGTGCCAGCAGCCAAGAGGCTAGCGGGATGTACAATGAGCAGTTCTTC. V usage is TRBV14 and J usage is TRBJ2-1, with 9 bases lining up with TRBD2. Germline CDR1 SGHDN, CDR2 FVKESK. V was pared by 0 bases and J by 4 bases, with 4 bases of the junction left unmatched. CDR3 size: 16 residues.

This clonotype was counted at least ten times. J is TRBJ2-5 and V is TRBV12-3 or TRBV12-4; 9 bases fit TRBD1. Trimming at V came to 6 bases and at J to 2 bases, leaving 7 bases not matched to a gene. The CDR3 consists of 15 residues. CDR3 DNA sequence: TGTGCCAGCAGCCGCGGGACAGGGAATCAAGAGACCCAGTACTTC. Translation gives CASSRGTGNQETQYF.

This clonotype was counted between two and nine times. The CDR3 protein is CASSFGGTVSGELFF. Written as DNA, the CDR3 is TGCGCCAGCAGCTTCGGCGGGACGGTATCCGGGGAGCTGTTTTTT. The gene calls are TRBV5-1 and TRBJ2-2, with a weak D call TRBD2 (6 bases). The CDR3 runs to 15 residues. Germline loops: CDR1 SGHRS, CDR2 YFSETQ. Between the trimmed V and J ends, which lost 2 bases and 6 bases, there was a span of 14 bases.

In its sample, this clonotype was seen a few times. V and J are TRBV30 and TRBJ2-3, with no clear D. The CDR3 spans 13 residues. CDR1 and CDR2 from the germline V gene are GTSNPN and SVGIG (reference sequence). Trimming took 3 bases from V and 6 from J, leaving 13 bases between them. In DNA, the CDR3 is TGTGCCTGGAGCGCCGACGAACTCGATACGCAGTATTTT. Amino acids: CAWSADELDTQYF.

This clonotype has a handful of counts. The J gene is TRBJ2-2, the V gene TRBV5-1, with 9 nucleotides matching TRBD1. The V gene end was trimmed by 3 bases and the J gene end by 7 bases; junction bases not matched to a gene: 10. This CDR3 region has 16 residues. Germline values: CDR1 SGHRS, CDR2 YFSETQ. The CDR3 loop reads CASSSIGTGHNGELFF. CDR3 nucleotides: TGCGCCAGCAGCTCGATCGGGACAGGGCATAACGGGGAGCTGTTTTTT.

The table lists this clonotype with many counts. This rearrangement joins TRBV6-1 to TRBJ2-1; D is perhaps TRBD2 (6 bases). The CDR3 totals 14 residues. CDR1 is MNHNS and CDR2 is SASEGT in the germline V gene. Trimming cost V 5 bases and J 3 bases, with 11 bases left between them. The CDR3 spells CASSMGGDYNEQFF. The CDR3 DNA is TGTGCCAGCAGTATGGGGGGAGACTACAATGAGCAGTTCTTC.

This clonotype was picked up a small number of times. The rearrangement uses TRBV7-2 and TRBJ2-7; 9 nucleotides align to TRBD2. Germline lookup yields CDR1 SGHTA and CDR2 FQGNSA. CDR3 size: 14 residues. V dropped 5 bases and J dropped 3; count of bases not matched to a gene: 5. CDR3 nucleotide sequence: TGTGCCAGCAGCCGGACTAGCGCCGACTACGAGCAGTACTTC. Protein product: CASSRTSADYEQYF.

This clonotype was picked up many times. The chain is built from TRBV3-1 and TRBJ2-2; D unclear. V was clipped by 5 bases and J by 1 base, with 8 bases between them. This CDR3 has 14 residues. Germline values: CDR1 LGHDT, CDR2 YNNKEL (reference sequence). For the CDR3, the DNA is TGTGCCAGCAGCAGGTCTTGGAACACCGGGGAGCTGTTTTTT. Residues: CASSRSWNTGELFF.

This clonotype was counted at least ten times. The CDR3 DNA is TGTGCCAGCAGCGCTTATCGGCGGGAGAAGTCAGATACGCAGTATTTT. Amino acids: CASSAYRREKSDTQYF. The chain employs TRBV7-2 and TRBJ2-3, with 7 bases lining up with TRBD2. The CDR3 is 16 amino acids. Germline CDR1 reads SGHTA; CDR2 reads FQGNSA. With V trimmed by 5 bases and J by 4 bases, 12 bases remained unmatched.

J is TRBJ2-7 and V is TRBV18; TRBD1 is a possible D gene (5 bases). V was pared by 1 base and J by 6 bases, with 16 bases between. The CDR3 runs to 15 residues. Germline V gene sequence: CDR1 KGHSH, CDR2 LQKENI. The CDR3 region is CASSPLQGTEREQYF. The CDR3 coding sequence is TGTGCCAGCTCACCACTTCAGGGTACGGAGCGCGAGCAGTACTTC.

The V call is TRBV20-1, the J call TRBJ1-1; 7 bases are a match to TRBD1. V gave up 1 base and J gave up 1 base; unmatched junction bases: 3. This CDR3 comprises 14 residues. Germline V lookup: CDR1 DFQATT, CDR2 SNEGSKA (reference sequence). The CDR3 reads CSARVGGPNTEAFF. DNA of the CDR3: TGCAGTGCTAGAGTAGGGGGCCCGAACACTGAAGCTTTCTTT.

V usage is TRBV5-6 and J usage is TRBJ2-7; TRBD2 aligns across 11 bases. V gave up 3 bases and J gave up 3 bases; unmatched junction bases: 5. The CDR3 runs 15 residues. Germline CDR1 SGHDT, CDR2 YYEEEE. The CDR3 DNA is TGTGCCAGCAGCTATGGGACTAGCGGATTCTACGAGCAGTACTTC. Residues: CASSYGTSGFYEQYF.

The J gene is TRBJ2-5, the V gene TRBV24-1, with 7 bases aligning to TRBD2. The ends lost 2 bases at V and 2 bases at J; junction bases unmatched: 16. Germline CDR1 KGHDR, CDR2 SFDVKD. There are 19 residues in the CDR3. The CDR3: CATSDSSPTSASAQETQYF. The DNA for the CDR3 is TGTGCCACCAGTGATTCGTCCCCCACTAGCGCCTCAGCACAAGAGACCCAGTACTTC.

This clonotype was detected many times. The chain employs TRBV27 and TRBJ2-3; 9 nucleotides align to TRBD1. This CDR3 has 15 amino acids. V shed 5 bases, J shed 1 base, and the junction held 4 bases outside the gene matches. Germline V gene data show CDR1 as MNHEY and CDR2 as SMNVEV (reference sequence). DNA for the CDR3: TGTGCCAGCAGTCCGCGGACAGGGGGCACAGATACGCAGTATTTT. Translating gives CASSPRTGGTDTQYF.

This clonotype was observed at least ten times. CDR3 amino acids: CSVVFLAGETQYF. As DNA, the CDR3 is TGCAGCGTTGTTTTCCTAGCGGGAGAGACCCAGTACTTC. This sequence joins TRBV29-1 and TRBJ2-5; 8 bases fit TRBD2. Looked up from germline, CDR1 is SQVTM and CDR2 is ANQGSEA. This CDR3 spans 13 amino acids. V shed 4 bases, J shed 4 bases, and the junction held 5 bases outside the gene matches.

The chain combines TRBV23-1 with TRBJ2-3; no reliable D call. TRBV23-1 is filed as an ORF, its function uncertain. The CDR3 runs to 16 residues. V was clipped by 11 bases and J by 2 bases, with 23 bases between them. CDR3 in amino acids: CAVESPDGRFTDTQYF. The CDR3 DNA follows: TGCGCCGTCGAATCCCCTGACGGCCGTTTCACAGATACGCAGTATTTT.

This clonotype was seen only a few times. The rearrangement uses TRBV12-3 or TRBV12-4 and TRBJ2-7, with D tentatively TRBD2 (6 bases). This CDR3 has 16 residues. Trimming removed 2 bases at V and 1 base at J, with 15 bases between. The CDR3 region has the DNA TGTGCCAGCAGTTTACAACGGGGGACCCCTTCCTACGAGCAGTACTTC. Translation: CASSLQRGTPSYEQYF.

This clonotype was recorded many times. This chain links TRBV11-2 with TRBJ1-2, with a tentative D call TRBD1 (6 bases). Germline CDR1 and CDR2: SGHAT and FQNNGV. The CDR3 extends over 15 amino acids. The V end was cut by 5 bases, the J end by 5 bases, with 18 bases between. The CDR3 DNA follows: TGTGCCAGCAGCCTGACCCTGGCAGGGGATTATGGCTACACCTTC. Translating gives CASSLTLAGDYGYTF.